This entry is about one T cell receptor beta chain. Its specific antigen is unknown. No base quality values were provided; no much bigger clone lies one nucleotide off. The CDR3 runs 13 residues from the cysteine to the phenylalanine. The read is trimmed to its CDR3 DNA, 39 bases read in frame from base 1. V and J are truncated by 0 bases and 4 bases respectively, leaving an intervening sequence of 7 bases. Using the deep immunoSEQ assay, TCR CDR3 regions were amplified from genomic DNA by multiplex PCR. Genomic DNA extracted from each cell subset was distributed evenly over all wells of several immunoSEQ 96-well plates, and each plate served as one replicate. Each replicate PCR for sorted subsets received roughly 200 ng genomic DNA, equal to about 30,000 T cell genomes. Purified libraries were quantified with a Qubit 3.0 fluorometer, sized on a Bioanalyzer 2100, and re-quantified with the KAPA Library Quantification kit. Each immunoSEQ 96-well plate was sequenced on its own single-read 150-cycle Illumina NextSeq 550 flow cell. On the authors' methods: Because the immunoSEQ output held only junctional sequences and lacked quality scores, the filtering could not match the filtering applied to full-length reads. To assign V/J genes and CDR3, sequences were annotated using PyIR, a Python wrapper for IgBLAST v1.9, with IMGT germline references. Reads were removed for weak V/J assignments (E-value above 1e-6), missing CDR3, stop codons, out-of-frame junctions, or ambiguous translated residues. V3J clonotypes were defined as sequences sharing the same inferred V gene, J gene, and CDR3 amino acid sequence. The percentage overlap between two repertoires was calculated by dividing the number of shared unique clonotypes by the size of the smaller repertoire. Richness of each repertoire was evaluated using RTK rarefaction, the Chao1 estimator, and Recon v2.1 estimates of unobserved clonotypes. Generation probabilities for all TCRbeta clonotypes obtained by the gDNA method from a handful of donors were computed using OLGA. Held by TCRdb, this immuneACCESS table contains in-frame sequences only and omits some clones. Under half of the omission traces to an unresolved V gene where checked; the cause of the rest is unknown. V, J and clone size derive from that table, while D and trimming were established from the DNA sequence. Here the sample has approximately 110,000 clones; just over 65% occur a single time. Approximately 24% of the sample goes to the ten largest clones.

The data stem from a study of shared clonotypes between healthy human individuals (TCRdb year 2020). At the level of the whole study: A couple of women and a few men aged 18 to 49 years were included in the cohort. Between about 0.9 and 9 billion PBMCs per donor were obtained by leukapheresis. To estimate repertoire size and how much clonotype sharing occurs between individuals, the study deeply sequenced the blood TCR repertoires of 5 or 6 healthy adults. To increase sequencing depth and limit assay-specific biases, different laboratories used diverse techniques to prepare libraries and sequence TCR repertoires. For each donor, CD4 naive and CD4 memory were each given three plates, CD8 naive was given two plates, and CD8 memory was given one plate.

Overall results and qualifications from the work: Sampling was restricted to blood, and TCR repertoires in tissue are likely to differ from TCR repertoires in blood. Compared with non-shared clonotypes, the clonotypes found in all four sorted-subset donors had higher generation probabilities. Naive subsets generally had larger estimated clonotype richness than memory subsets. Incomplete sequencing was indicated by rarefaction of sorted-subset datasets, despite the large sequencing depth. Pairwise subsampling indicated that sequencing depth was expected to affect the degree of clonotype sharing among donors. Because the study included only a small number of donors, the genetic and exposure-history diversity represented was limited. When a few donors were compared, the shared fraction of clonotypes was around 5% for naive CD4, about 4% for naive CD8, 2% to 2.5% for memory CD4, and 0.4% for memory CD8.

Healthy HIV-negative adults with no recently reported acute infections or vaccinations were included as donors. All donors were Caucasian adults living in Nashville, Tennessee, USA. CD8 memory samples were composed of magnetically selected CD45RO+ cells combined with CCR7-negative CD45RA+ effector memory (TemRA) cells. Blood was collected by leukapheresis, and PBMCs were isolated by Ficoll-Histopaque density gradient centrifugation and then cryopreserved in liquid nitrogen vapor phase. Analytical flow cytometry was used to check the purity and quantity of every magnetically sorted T cell population. Genomic DNA was isolated from each sorted fraction and quantified by UV absorbance on a Nanodrop 2000c.

Here the chain combines TRBV23-1 and TRBJ2-7, with TRBD2 perhaps the D gene, on 6 matching bases. TRBV23-1 is designated an ORF whose function remains uncertain. Sequenced material: memory CD8+ T cells sorted from blood. The cell subset or site label corresponds to: CD45RO+ cells pooled with CCR7-negative TemRA cells. The TCR was taken from a woman in her 30s in good health. The CDR3 region has the sequence CASSQSGGYEQYF. The base sequence is TGCGCCAGCAGTCAATCGGGGGGTTACGAGCAGTACTTC.